These 30 T cell receptor beta chains share one sample of origin, sequenced in a study of cytomegalovirus exposure and HLA in healthy donors. PCR primers comprised 60 Vbeta and 13 Jbeta primers. Assay used: immunoSEQ multiplex PCR; TCRdb lists only in-frame clones, some missing. The profile shows around 110,000 clones, approximately 70% of them singletons. Input material: PBMCs. Receptors originate from a woman aged 40 to 49 in good health and CMV-seropositive.

This rearrangement joins TRBV27 to TRBJ2-3; D is possibly TRBD1 (6 bases). V was cut by 1 base and J by 2 bases, with 10 bases left in between. CDR3 size: 15 residues. CDR1 MNHEY and CDR2 SMNVEV come from the germline V gene (reference sequence). The CDR3 region is CASSLLGTHTDTQYF. The CDR3 coding sequence is TGTGCCAGCAGTTTATTGGGGACACACACAGATACGCAGTATTTT.

Note on this clone: The junction does not match germline at one end; this may be a read error. This chain joins TRBV7-2 and TRBJ2-6; TRBD1 matches at 7 bases. This CDR3 comprises 17 residues. CDR1 is SGHTA, CDR2 FQGNSA, per germline. The CDR3 nucleotides are TGCGCCAGCAGCCAAGCGGAGCAGGGGGCTGGGGCCAACGTCCTGACTTTC. Translating it yields CASSQAEQGAGANVLTF.

The chain joins TRBV7-9 to TRBJ2-1; D might be TRBD1 (6 bases). V shed 6 bases and J shed 4 bases, with 19 bases lying between them. This CDR3 has 16 residues. Germline lookup yields CDR1 SEHNR and CDR2 FQNEAQ (reference sequence). CDR3 sequence reads: CASSYPGQRGYNEQFF. CDR3 bases: TGTGCCAGCAGTTATCCGGGACAAAGGGGTTACAATGAGCAGTTCTTC. The full variable domain, in which reference TRBV7-9 and TRBJ2-1 provide the parts outside the CDR3, is DTGVSQNPRHKITKRGQNVTFRCDPISEHNRLYWYRQTLGQGPEFLTYFQNEAQLEKSRLLSDRFSAERPKGSFSTLEIQRTEQGDSAMYLCASSYPGQRGYNEQFFGPGTRLTVL.

This rearrangement joins TRBV9 to TRBJ2-5, with 8 bases fitting TRBD2. The V gene's germline CDR1 is SGDLS and CDR2 YYNGEE. The CDR3 consists of 16 residues. V was clipped by 3 bases and J by 1 base; unmatched bases: 8. CDR3 bases: TGTGCCAGCAGCGCCCACGGGGGGGACACCCAAGAGACCCAGTACTTC. As protein: CASSAHGGDTQETQYF.

The chain links TRBV27 to TRBJ1-2, with D possibly being TRBD1 (5 bases). This CDR3 has 14 residues. Germline-derived CDR1 and CDR2 are MNHEY and SMNVEV (reference sequence). V lost 7 bases to trimming and J lost 3 bases, with 15 bases between them. Here the CDR3 reads CASKRGMSDYGYTF. The DNA for the CDR3 is TGTGCCAGCAAAAGGGGAATGTCTGACTATGGCTACACCTTC.

CDR3 amino acids: CASSPSMGGINEKLFF. As DNA, the CDR3 is TGTGCCAGCTCACCGTCAATGGGGGGGATCAATGAAAAACTGTTTTTT. The genes are TRBV18 and TRBJ1-4; tentatively, D is TRBD1 (5 bases). Trimming cost V 3 bases and J 5 bases, with 16 bases left between them. CDR3 length equals 16 residues. Germline CDR1 and CDR2: KGHSH and LQKENI.

The chain joins TRBV6-6 to TRBJ2-1; D is perhaps TRBD2 (6 bases). Germline V gives CDR1 MNHNY, CDR2 SVGAGI (reference sequence). V shed 3 bases and J shed 3 bases, with 12 bases lying between them. There are 15 residues in the CDR3. The CDR3 DNA sequence: TGTGCCAGCAGTTATGCAAGGGACTTCTACAATGAGCAGTTCTTC. It is translated as CASSYARDFYNEQFF.

V and J are TRBV5-1 and TRBJ2-1, with 9 positions matching TRBD2. The germline V gene encodes CDR1 SGHRS and CDR2 YFSETQ. Trimming removed 4 bases from V and 3 bases from J; junction bases left unmatched: 11. This CDR3 region has 17 residues. CDR3 nucleotides: TGCGCCAGCAGCGCGAGGACTAGCGACCCGCTCTACAATGAGCAGTTCTTC. The encoded protein is CASSARTSDPLYNEQFF.

This clone was counted only a few times. The gene calls are TRBV28 and TRBJ1-2, with D perhaps matching TRBD1 (5 bases). The V gene lost 7 bases and the J gene lost 8 bases, with 29 bases spanning the gap. There are 17 residues in the CDR3. The germline V gene has CDR1 MDHEN and CDR2 SYDVKM. CDR3 region: CASTPPGGLYLWVGYTF. The CDR3 DNA follows: TGTGCCAGCACCCCCCCGGGGGGACTTTATCTGTGGGTGGGCTACACCTTC.

The CDR3 is CASSPSEGSREQFF. Written as DNA, the CDR3 is TGTGCCAGCTCACCATCGGAGGGGAGTCGTGAGCAGTTCTTC. The V gene is TRBV18, the J gene TRBJ2-1; tentatively, D is TRBD2 (6 bases). This CDR3 is 14 amino acids long. Germline V gene lookup returns CDR1 KGHSH and CDR2 LQKENI. The germline V and J ends were trimmed by 2 bases and 9 bases, with 14 bases remaining between them.

The sample holds a few counts of this clone. The CDR3 is CASSSFWDREADEQFF. The CDR3 DNA is TGTGCCAGCAGCTCCTTTTGGGACAGGGAGGCGGATGAGCAGTTCTTC. This chain links TRBV7-2 with TRBJ2-1; 9 bases fit TRBD1. The CDR3 runs to 16 residues. The germline V gene has CDR1 SGHTA and CDR2 FQGNSA. V gave up 4 bases and J gave up 8 bases; unmatched junction bases: 12.

This clone appeared a single time. The genes are TRBV6-1 and TRBJ2-7, with 9 bases that match TRBD2. Germline V lookup: CDR1 MNHNS, CDR2 SASEGT. The V and J ends lost 8 bases and 1 base, in that order; junction bases with no gene match: 3. The CDR3 has 13 amino acids. CDR3 nucleotides: TGTGCCAGCGGACTAGCGCCTTCCTACGAGCAGTACTTC. Translating gives CASGLAPSYEQYF.

This clone was seen more than once but under ten times. This chain joins TRBV18 and TRBJ1-1; TRBD1 aligns across 7 bases. Germline values: CDR1 KGHSH, CDR2 LQKENI. The J segment lost 4 bases and the V segment lost 2 bases, leaving 13 bases of the junction unmatched. The CDR3 is 17 residues long. The CDR3 coding sequence is TGTGCCAGCTCACCATCGCTACAGGGGCCCCAGGGCACTGAAGCTTTCTTT. This encodes CASSPSLQGPQGTEAFF.

The DNA for the CDR3 is TGTGCCTGGAGTAGGGGGACAAATACGAATCAGCCCCAGCATTTT. Protein product: CAWSRGTNTNQPQHF. V gene TRBV30 combines with J gene TRBJ1-5; TRBD1 is a possible D gene (6 bases). Germline CDR1 is GTSNPN and CDR2 is SVGIG (reference sequence). V dropped 2 bases and J dropped 4 bases, with 15 bases sitting between them. The CDR3 is made up of 15 amino acids.

This clone was picked up one time. This chain joins TRBV25-1 and TRBJ2-1, with 8 bases matching TRBD2. J gave up 9 bases and V 5 bases, and 6 bases lay outside the gene matches. The CDR3 covers 13 residues. Germline V gives CDR1 MGHDK, CDR2 SYGVNS. The chain's CDR3 is CASSIRSGAEQFF. CDR3 coding DNA: TGTGCCAGCAGTATTCGTAGCGGGGCTGAGCAGTTCTTC.

This clone appeared a few times. The CDR3 bases are TGTGCCAGCAGCCTACTTTCACGACAGGGTAGTGGCGCCATATATTTT. Its translation is CASSLLSRQGSGAIYF. J is TRBJ1-3 and V is TRBV7-9, with 7 bases lining up with TRBD1. CDR1 is SEHNR, CDR2 FQNEAQ, per germline (reference sequence). The junction had 18 bases not matched to a gene; V was cut back by 5 bases and J by 11 bases. The CDR3 has 16 residues.

The chain is built from TRBV29-1 and TRBJ1-2; unclear D gene. Germline V gene lookup returns CDR1 SQVTM and CDR2 ANQGSEA. The CDR3 is made up of 16 amino acids. With 3 bases removed from V and 3 bases from J, the gap between germline ends came to 20 bases. CDR3 in amino acids: CSVDRGSGSVDYGYTF. DNA of the CDR3: TGCAGCGTTGATCGCGGAAGTGGGAGTGTCGACTATGGCTACACCTTC.

The gene calls are TRBV10-3 and TRBJ2-7; 8 bases align to TRBD2. The CDR3 runs 13 residues. Trimming removed 4 bases from V and 5 bases from J; junction bases left unmatched: 4. Germline V lookup: CDR1 ENHRY, CDR2 SYGVKD. The CDR3 region has the DNA TGTGCCATCAGTGGTAGCGGGACCAACGAGCAGTACTTC. Its protein product is CAISGSGTNEQYF.

The table lists this clone with a few counts. The rearrangement links TRBV10-3 to TRBJ2-7, with D tentatively TRBD2 (6 bases). V dropped 8 bases and J dropped 2 bases, with 16 bases sitting between them. CDR3 length: 14 residues. Germline V gives CDR1 ENHRY, CDR2 SYGVKD. This chain's CDR3 is CAIAPDGGAYEQYF. The CDR3 DNA is TGTGCCATCGCTCCCGACGGAGGGGCCTACGAGCAGTACTTC.

The rearrangement links TRBV5-8 to TRBJ2-1; D remains unclear. The V gene lost 0 bases and the J gene lost 5 bases, with 6 bases spanning the gap. Germline values: CDR1 SGHTS, CDR2 YDEGEE. The CDR3 is 13 amino acids. CDR3 DNA: TGTGCCAGCAGCTTGGACAAGAACAATGAGCAGTTCTTC. It encodes CASSLDKNNEQFF.

This clone was recorded a few times. The chain is built from TRBV28 and TRBJ2-5; 7 nucleotides line up with TRBD2. The CDR3 is 14 amino acids. With 5 bases clipped from V and 4 bases from J, the junction kept 7 bases outside the gene matches. Looked up from germline, CDR1 is MDHEN and CDR2 is SYDVKM. CDR3: CASSRGGSRETQYF. The CDR3, as DNA: TGTGCCAGCAGTCGGGGCGGGAGTCGAGAGACCCAGTACTTC.

The CDR3 is CASSQDGRATGELFF. CDR3 DNA: TGTGCCAGCAGCCAAGACGGGAGGGCCACCGGGGAGCTGTTTTTT. The chain carries TRBV4-2 and TRBJ2-2; 8 bases map to TRBD2. This CDR3 is built from 15 residues. Germline V gives CDR1 LGHNA, CDR2 YNFKEQ. V lost 0 bases and J lost 4; bases outside the gene matches: 1.

This sequence joins TRBV7-2 and TRBJ1-1; perhaps TRBD1 as D (5 bases). Trimming cost V 1 base and J 2 bases, with 8 bases left between them. Germline V lookup: CDR1 SGHTA, CDR2 FQGNSA. The CDR3 has 14 amino acids. The CDR3 coding sequence is TGTGCCAGCAGCTTAGTCGGGGGAAACACTGAAGCTTTCTTT. Its protein product is CASSLVGGNTEAFF.

V gene TRBV18 combines with J gene TRBJ1-2; D possibly corresponds to TRBD1 (6 bases). The CDR3 covers 12 residues. CDR1 and CDR2 (germline): KGHSH, LQKENI. The V end was cut by 11 bases, the J end by 3 bases, with 13 bases between. Written as DNA, the CDR3 is TGTGCCGGCCGGACAGAGTACTATGGCTACACCTTC. It translates to CAGRTEYYGYTF. The whole variable domain, filled in from reference TRBV18 and TRBJ1-2, reads NAGVMQNPRHLVRRRGQEARLRCSPMKGHSHVYWYRQLPEEGLKFMVYLQKENIIDESGMPKERFSAEFPKEGPSILRIQQVVRGDSAAYFCAGRTEYYGYTFGSGTRLTVV.

V usage is TRBV4-2 and J usage is TRBJ2-3; 14 nucleotides line up with TRBD2. CDR1 is LGHNA and CDR2 is YNFKEQ in the germline V gene. After removal of 6 bases from V and 4 bases from J, the junction contained 6 bases not matched to a gene. This CDR3 is built from 16 residues. CDR3 amino acids: CASRGLAGGAADTQYF. CDR3 coding DNA: TGTGCCAGCAGAGGACTAGCGGGAGGAGCTGCAGATACGCAGTATTTT.

V and J are TRBV27 and TRBJ2-1; D may be TRBD2 (6 bases). Germline-derived CDR1 and CDR2 are MNHEY and SMNVEV (reference sequence). V lost 6 bases and J lost 2, with 11 bases in between. The CDR3 is 14 residues long. CDR3: CASRRGYAYNEQFF. The CDR3 DNA follows: TGTGCCAGCAGACGGGGGTACGCCTACAATGAGCAGTTCTTC.

This chain connects TRBV29-1 to TRBJ2-3, with 11 bases that match TRBD2. CDR3 length: 14 residues. Germline CDR1 is SQVTM and CDR2 is ANQGSEA. V shed 6 bases, J shed 2 bases, and the junction held 4 bases outside the gene matches. The chain's CDR3 is CSVLGLADTDTQYF. CDR3 DNA sequence: TGCAGCGTCCTGGGACTAGCGGACACAGATACGCAGTATTTT.

This chain links TRBV7-9 with TRBJ1-5; 8 bases fit TRBD1. The CDR3 sequence is 16 residues long. Looked up from germline, CDR1 is SEHNR and CDR2 is FQNEAQ (reference sequence). The J segment lost 5 bases and the V segment lost 0 bases, leaving 6 bases of the junction unmatched. The CDR3 DNA follows: TGTGCCAGCAGCTTAGCGGCCGGGACAGGCGATCAGCCCCAGCATTTT. This codes for CASSLAAGTGDQPQHF.

The table lists this clone with many counts. The gene calls are TRBV19 and TRBJ1-1, with D possibly matching TRBD1 (6 bases). Trimming pared 4 bases from V and 3 bases from J, leaving 21 bases between. The CDR3 is 17 amino acids. Germline loops: CDR1 LNHDA, CDR2 SQIVND (reference sequence). The CDR3 DNA reads as TGTGCCAGTAGTACCGGCTTAACAGGGCTGTTAGACACTGAAGCTTTCTTT. The encoded protein is CASSTGLTGLLDTEAFF.

The gene calls are TRBV28 and TRBJ2-7; D is possibly TRBD1 (6 bases). The length of the CDR3 is 15 residues. V dropped 5 bases and J dropped 2 bases, with 16 bases sitting between them. Looked up from germline, CDR1 is MDHEN and CDR2 is SYDVKM. For the CDR3, the DNA is TGTGCCAGCAGTCCCAATGGGGGCTTGACCTACGAGCAGTACTTC. It encodes CASSPNGGLTYEQYF. Looking up the rest from reference TRBV28 and TRBJ2-7 gives the full variable domain: DVKVTQSSRYLVKRTGEKVFLECVQDMDHENMFWYRQDPGLGLRLIYFSYDVKMKEKGDIPEGYSVSREKKERFSLILESASTNQTSMYLCASSPNGGLTYEQYFGPGTRLTVT.